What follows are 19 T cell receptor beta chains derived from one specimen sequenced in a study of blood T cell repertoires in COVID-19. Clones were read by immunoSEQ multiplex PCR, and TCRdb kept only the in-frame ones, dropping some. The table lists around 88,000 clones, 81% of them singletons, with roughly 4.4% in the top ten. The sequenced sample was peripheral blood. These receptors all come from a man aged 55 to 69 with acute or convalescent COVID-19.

The CDR3: CASSQTGGYEQYF. The CDR3 nucleotides read TGTGCCAGCAGCCAAACAGGGGGCTACGAGCAGTACTTC. This chain joins TRBV3-1 (or the pseudogene TRBV3-2) and TRBJ2-7; TRBD1 matches at 8 bases. V trimming: 2 bases; J trimming: 3 bases; junction bases outside the gene matches: 0. Germline CDR1 is LGHDT and CDR2 is YNNKEL (reference sequence). The CDR3 spans 13 residues.

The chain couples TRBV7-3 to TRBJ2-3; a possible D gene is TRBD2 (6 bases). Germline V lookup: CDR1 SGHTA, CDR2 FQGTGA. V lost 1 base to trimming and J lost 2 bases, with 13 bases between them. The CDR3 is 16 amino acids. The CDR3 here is CASSLSWGGDTDTQYF. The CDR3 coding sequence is TGTGCCAGCAGCTTAAGTTGGGGAGGTGACACAGATACGCAGTATTTT.

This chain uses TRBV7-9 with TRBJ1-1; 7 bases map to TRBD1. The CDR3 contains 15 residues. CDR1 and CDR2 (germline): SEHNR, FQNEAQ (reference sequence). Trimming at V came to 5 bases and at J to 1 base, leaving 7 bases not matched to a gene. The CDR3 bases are TGTGCCAGCAGCCCTCGACAGGGTCGGAACACTGAAGCTTTCTTT. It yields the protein CASSPRQGRNTEAFF.

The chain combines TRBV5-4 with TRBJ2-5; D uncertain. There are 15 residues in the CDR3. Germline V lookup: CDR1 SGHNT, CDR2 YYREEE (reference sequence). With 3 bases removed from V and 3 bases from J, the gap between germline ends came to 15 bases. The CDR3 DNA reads TGTGCCAGCAGCTACCGTGGGCAGACGAAAGAGACCCAGTACTTC. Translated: CASSYRGQTKETQYF.

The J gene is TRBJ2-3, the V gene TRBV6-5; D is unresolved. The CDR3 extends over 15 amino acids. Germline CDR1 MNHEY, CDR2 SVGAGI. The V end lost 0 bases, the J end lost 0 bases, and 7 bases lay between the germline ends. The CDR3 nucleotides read TGTGCCAGCAGTTACTCCATGACTAGCACAGATACGCAGTATTTT. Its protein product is CASSYSMTSTDTQYF.

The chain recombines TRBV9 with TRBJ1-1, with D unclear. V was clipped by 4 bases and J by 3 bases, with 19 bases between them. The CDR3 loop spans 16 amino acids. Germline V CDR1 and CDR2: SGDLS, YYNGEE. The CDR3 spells CASSRSGGGLDTEAFF. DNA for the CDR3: TGTGCCAGCAGCCGCTCCGGCGGAGGGTTGGACACTGAAGCTTTCTTT. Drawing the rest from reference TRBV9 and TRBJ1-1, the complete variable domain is DSGVTQTPKHLITATGQRVTLRCSPRSGDLSVYWYQQSLDQGLQFLIQYYNGEERAKGNILERFSAQQFPDLHSELNLSSLELGDSALYFCASSRSGGGLDTEAFFGQGTRLTVV.

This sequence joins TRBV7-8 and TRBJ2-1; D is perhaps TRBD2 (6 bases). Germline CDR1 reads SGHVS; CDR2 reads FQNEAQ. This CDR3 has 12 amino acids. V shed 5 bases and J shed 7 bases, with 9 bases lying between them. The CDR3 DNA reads TGTGCCAGCAGCGCGGGGCTTAATGAGCAGTTCTTC. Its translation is CASSAGLNEQFF.

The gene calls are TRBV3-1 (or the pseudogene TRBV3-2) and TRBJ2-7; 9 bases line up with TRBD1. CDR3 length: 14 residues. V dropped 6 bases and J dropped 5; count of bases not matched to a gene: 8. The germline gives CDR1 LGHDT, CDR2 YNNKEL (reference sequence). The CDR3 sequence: CASSTGTGRHEQYF. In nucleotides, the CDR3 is TGTGCCAGCAGTACCGGGACAGGGAGACACGAGCAGTACTTC.

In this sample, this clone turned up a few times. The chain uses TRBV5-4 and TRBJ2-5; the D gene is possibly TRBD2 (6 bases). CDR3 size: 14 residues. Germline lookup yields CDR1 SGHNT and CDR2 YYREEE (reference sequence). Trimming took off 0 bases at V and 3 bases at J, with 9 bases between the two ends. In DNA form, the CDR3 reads TGTGCCAGCAGCTTGGTGGCGGGGAAAGAGACCCAGTACTTC. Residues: CASSLVAGKETQYF.

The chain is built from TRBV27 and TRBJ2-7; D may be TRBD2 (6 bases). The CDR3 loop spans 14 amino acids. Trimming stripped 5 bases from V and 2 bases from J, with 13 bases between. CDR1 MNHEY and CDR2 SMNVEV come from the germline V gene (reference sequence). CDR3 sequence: CASSPSPGAYEQYF. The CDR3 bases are TGTGCCAGCAGTCCCTCACCGGGGGCCTACGAGCAGTACTTC.

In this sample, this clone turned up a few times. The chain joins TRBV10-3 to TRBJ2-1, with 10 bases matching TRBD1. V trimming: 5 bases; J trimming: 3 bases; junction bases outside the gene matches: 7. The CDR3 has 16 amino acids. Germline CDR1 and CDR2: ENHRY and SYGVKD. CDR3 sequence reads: CAISYRGQGGYNEQFF. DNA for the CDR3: TGTGCCATCAGTTATCGCGGACAGGGGGGCTACAATGAGCAGTTCTTC.

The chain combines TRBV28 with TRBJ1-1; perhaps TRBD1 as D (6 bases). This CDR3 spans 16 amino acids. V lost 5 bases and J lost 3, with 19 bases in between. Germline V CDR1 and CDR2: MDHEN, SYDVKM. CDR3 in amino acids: CASSQVQGFVDTEAFF. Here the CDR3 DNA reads TGTGCCAGCAGTCAGGTACAGGGTTTTGTGGACACTGAAGCTTTCTTT.

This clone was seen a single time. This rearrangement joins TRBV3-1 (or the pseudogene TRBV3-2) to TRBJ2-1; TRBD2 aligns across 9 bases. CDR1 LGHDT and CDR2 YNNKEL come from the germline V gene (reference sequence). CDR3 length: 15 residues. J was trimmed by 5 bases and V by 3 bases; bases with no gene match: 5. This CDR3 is CASSHLGLAHNEQFF. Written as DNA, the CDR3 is TGTGCCAGCAGCCACCTGGGACTAGCTCACAATGAGCAGTTCTTC.

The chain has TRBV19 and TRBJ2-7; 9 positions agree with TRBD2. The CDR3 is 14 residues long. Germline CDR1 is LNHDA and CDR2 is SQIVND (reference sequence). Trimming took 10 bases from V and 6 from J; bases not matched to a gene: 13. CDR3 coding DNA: TGTGCCACCCGGGGCGGAAATAGCGGGAGCGAGCAGTACTTC. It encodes CATRGGNSGSEQYF.

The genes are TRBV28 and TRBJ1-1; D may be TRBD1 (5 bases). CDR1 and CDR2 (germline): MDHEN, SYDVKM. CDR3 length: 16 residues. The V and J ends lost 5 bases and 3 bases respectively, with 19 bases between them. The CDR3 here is CASSPFGGEWDTEAFF. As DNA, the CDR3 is TGTGCCAGCAGTCCGTTCGGGGGGGAATGGGACACTGAAGCTTTCTTT.

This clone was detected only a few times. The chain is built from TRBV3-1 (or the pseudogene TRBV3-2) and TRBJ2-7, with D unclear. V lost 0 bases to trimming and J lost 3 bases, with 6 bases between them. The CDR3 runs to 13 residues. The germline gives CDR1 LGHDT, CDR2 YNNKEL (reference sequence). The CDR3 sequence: CASSQEGNYEQYF. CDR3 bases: TGTGCCAGCAGCCAAGAGGGCAACTACGAGCAGTACTTC.

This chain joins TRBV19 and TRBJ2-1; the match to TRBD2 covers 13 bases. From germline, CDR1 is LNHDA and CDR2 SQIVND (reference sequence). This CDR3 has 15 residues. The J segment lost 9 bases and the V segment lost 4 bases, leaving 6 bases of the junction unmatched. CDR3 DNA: TGTGCCAGTAGTAAACTAGCGGGGGGGGTCCTTGAGCAGTTCTTC. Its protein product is CASSKLAGGVLEQFF.

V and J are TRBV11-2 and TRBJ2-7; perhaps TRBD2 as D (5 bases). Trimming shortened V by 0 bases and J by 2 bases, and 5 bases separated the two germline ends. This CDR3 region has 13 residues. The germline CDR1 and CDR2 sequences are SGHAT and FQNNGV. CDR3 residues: CASSLDGTYEQYF. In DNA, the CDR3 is TGTGCCAGCAGCTTAGACGGGACCTACGAGCAGTACTTC.

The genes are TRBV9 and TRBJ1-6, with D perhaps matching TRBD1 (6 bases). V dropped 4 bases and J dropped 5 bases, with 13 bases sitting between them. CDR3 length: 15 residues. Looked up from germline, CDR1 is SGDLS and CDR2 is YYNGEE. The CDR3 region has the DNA TGTGCCAGCAGCCCAGGACAGATTAATAATTCACCCCTCCACTTT. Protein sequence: CASSPGQINNSPLHF.